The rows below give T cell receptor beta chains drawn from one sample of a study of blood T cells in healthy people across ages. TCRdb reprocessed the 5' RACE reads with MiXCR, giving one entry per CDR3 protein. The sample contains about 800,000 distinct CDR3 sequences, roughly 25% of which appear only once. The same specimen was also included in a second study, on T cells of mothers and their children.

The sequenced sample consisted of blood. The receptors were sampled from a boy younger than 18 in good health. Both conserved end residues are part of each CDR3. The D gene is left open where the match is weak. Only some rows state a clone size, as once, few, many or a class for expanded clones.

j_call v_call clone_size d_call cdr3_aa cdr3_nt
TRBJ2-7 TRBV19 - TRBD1 CASSIGQGAVEQYF TGTGCCAGTAGTATTGGACAGGGGGCGGTCGAGCAGTACTTC
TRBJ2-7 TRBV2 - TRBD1 CARSPGQGSDEQYF TGTGCCAGAAGTCCGGGACAGGGGTCAGACGAGCAGTACTTC
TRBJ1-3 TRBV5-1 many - CASSLGISGNTIYF TGTGCCAGCAGCTTAGGGATAAGTGGAAACACCATATATTTT
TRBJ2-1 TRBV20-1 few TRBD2 CSAPTGYRLAGDNEQFF TGCAGTGCTCCGACAGGGTATAGACTAGCGGGAGACAATGAGCAGTTCTTC
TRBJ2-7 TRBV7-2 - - CASSFETGTYEQYF TGTGCCAGCAGCTTTGAGACTGGCACCTACGAGCAGTACTTC
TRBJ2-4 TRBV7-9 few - CASSLANGAKNIQYF TGTGCCAGCAGCTTAGCCAATGGGGCCAAAAACATTCAGTACTTC
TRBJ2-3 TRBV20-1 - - CSAKWADTQYF TGCAGTGCAAAATGGGCAGATACGCAGTATTTT
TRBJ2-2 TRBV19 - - CASSIDLGHDTGELFF TGTGCCAGTAGTATAGATTTGGGACACGACACCGGGGAGCTGTTTTTT
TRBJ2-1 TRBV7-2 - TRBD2 CASSPDPGGQFF TGTGCCAGCAGTCCAGATCCGGGAGGGCAGTTCTTC
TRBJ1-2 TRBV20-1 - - CSARRSTVNYGYTF TGCAGTGCTAGACGCTCGACGGTGAACTATGGCTACACCTTC
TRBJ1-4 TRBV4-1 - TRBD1 CASSQAQGATNEKLFF TGCGCCAGCAGCCAGGCCCAGGGGGCAACTAATGAAAAACTGTTTTTT
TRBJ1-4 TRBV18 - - CASSETTNEKLFF TGTGCCAGCTCTGAAACAACTAATGAAAAACTGTTTTTT
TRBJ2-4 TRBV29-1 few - CSVVREVMTKNIQYF TGCAGCGTTGTCAGGGAGGTGATGACCAAAAACATTCAGTACTTC
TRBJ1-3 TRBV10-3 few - CAIRDHLRGSSGNTIYF TGTGCCATCAGGGACCATCTACGGGGTAGCTCTGGAAACACCATATATTTT
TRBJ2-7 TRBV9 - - CASSPPPPSNEQYF TGTGCCAGCAGCCCCCCTCCTCCATCGAACGAGCAGTACTTC
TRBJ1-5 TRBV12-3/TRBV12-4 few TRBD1 CASSLTGGRQPQHF TGTGCCAGCAGCCTTACAGGGGGCAGGCAGCCCCAGCATTTT
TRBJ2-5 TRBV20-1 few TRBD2 CSAGGTSPETQYF TGCAGTGCTGGCGGGACTAGTCCTGAGACCCAGTACTTC
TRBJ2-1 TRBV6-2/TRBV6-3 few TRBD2 CASSYSSGGPWNEQFF TGTGCCAGCAGTTACTCGTCGGGAGGGCCTTGGAATGAGCAGTTCTTC
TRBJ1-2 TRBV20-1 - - CSAARQPDYGYTF TGCAGTGCTGCTCGACAGCCGGACTATGGCTACACCTTC
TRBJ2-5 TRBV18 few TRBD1 CASSPIGDSQETQYF TGTGCCAGCTCACCAATCGGGGACAGTCAAGAGACCCAGTACTTC
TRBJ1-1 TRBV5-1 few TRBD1 CASSLEQGGITEAFF TGCGCCAGCAGCTTGGAACAGGGGGGTATCACTGAAGCTTTCTTT
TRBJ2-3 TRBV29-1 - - CSVKRASIGDTQYF TGCAGCGTTAAGCGTGCATCGATCGGAGATACGCAGTATTTT
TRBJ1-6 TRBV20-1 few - CSASDNFHNSPLHF TGCAGTGCTAGTGACAACTTCCATAATTCACCCCTCCACTTT
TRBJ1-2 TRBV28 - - CASSLVSEVFYGYTF TGTGCCAGCAGTTTGGTATCGGAGGTTTTCTATGGCTACACCTTC
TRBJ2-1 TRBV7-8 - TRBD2 CASSLTTGLAGSFSYNEQFF TGTGCCAGCAGCTTAACGACGGGACTAGCGGGATCCTTCTCCTACAATGAGCAGTTCTTC
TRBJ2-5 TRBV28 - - CASSRQKETQYF TGTGCCAGCAGTCGACAGAAAGAGACCCAGTACTTC
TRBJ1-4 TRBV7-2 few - CASSPHHEKLFF TGTGCCAGCAGTCCACACCATGAAAAACTGTTTTTT
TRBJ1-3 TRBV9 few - CASSVGQDNYLGNTIYF TGTGCCAGCAGCGTAGGACAGGACAACTACCTAGGAAACACCATATATTTT
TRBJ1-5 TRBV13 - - CASSSGRDPPQPQHF TGTGCCAGCAGCTCCGGCCGGGACCCCCCTCAGCCCCAGCATTTT
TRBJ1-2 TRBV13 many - CASSLRGTNYGYTF TGTGCCAGCAGCTTAAGGGGGACTAACTATGGCTACACCTTC
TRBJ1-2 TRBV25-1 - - CASQDSFVPYGYTF TGTGCCAGCCAGGACAGTTTTGTTCCCTATGGCTACACCTTC
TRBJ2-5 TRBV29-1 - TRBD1 CSVDNRTGGRETQYF TGCAGCGTTGATAACAGGACAGGGGGGCGGGAGACCCAGTACTTC
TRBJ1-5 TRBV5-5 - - CASSPAGLPNQPQHF TGTGCCAGCAGCCCCGCCGGGCTTCCCAATCAGCCCCAGCATTTT
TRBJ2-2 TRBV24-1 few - CATSDIGTLNTGELFF TGTGCCACCAGTGATATCGGGACTCTGAACACCGGGGAGCTGTTTTTT
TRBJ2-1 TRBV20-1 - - CSATSRGYYNEQFF TGCAGTGCTACCTCTCGGGGGTATTACAATGAGCAGTTCTTC
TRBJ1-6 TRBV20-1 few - CSAREGGVLYNSPLHF TGCAGTGCTAGAGAGGGCGGGGTACTCTATAATTCACCCCTCCACTTT
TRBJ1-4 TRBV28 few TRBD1 CASSLRTGASEKLFF TGTGCCAGCAGCCTTCGGACAGGCGCCAGTGAAAAACTGTTTTTT
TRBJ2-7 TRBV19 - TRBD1 CASMGQEPYEQYF TGTGCCAGTATGGGACAGGAGCCTTACGAGCAGTACTTC
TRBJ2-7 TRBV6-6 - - CASSDSYYEQYF TGTGCCAGCAGCGACTCGTACTACGAGCAGTACTTC
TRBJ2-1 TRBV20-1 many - CSARGLDSYNEQFF TGCAGTGCTAGGGGCCTTGACAGTTACAATGAGCAGTTCTTC
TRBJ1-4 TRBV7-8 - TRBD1 CASSLGQGVEKLFF TGTGCCAGCAGCTTAGGTCAGGGGGTCGAAAAACTGTTTTTT
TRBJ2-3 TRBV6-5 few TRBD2 CASSYPTSLGLDTQYF TGTGCCAGCAGTTACCCGACTAGCTTGGGGCTGGATACGCAGTATTTT
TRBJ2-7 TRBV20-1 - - CSAREGTTPYEQYF TGCAGTGCTAGAGAAGGGACAACCCCCTACGAGCAGTACTTC
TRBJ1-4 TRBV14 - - CASSQGGSQGNEKLFF TGTGCCAGCAGCCAAGGGGGATCCCAGGGGAATGAAAAACTGTTTTTT
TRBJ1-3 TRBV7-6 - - CASSFRGLPNTIYF TGTGCCAGCAGCTTCCGGGGTCTCCCGAACACCATATATTTT
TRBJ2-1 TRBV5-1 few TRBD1 CASSSITGTGGNEQFF TGCGCCAGCAGCTCAATAACCGGGACAGGGGGCAATGAGCAGTTCTTC
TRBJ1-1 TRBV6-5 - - CASSYSKGKGEAFF TGTGCCAGCAGTTACTCCAAGGGGAAGGGTGAAGCTTTCTTT
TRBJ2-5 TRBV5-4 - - CASSLGRQLTQETQYF TGTGCCAGCAGCTTGGGGAGACAGCTAACCCAAGAGACCCAGTACTTC
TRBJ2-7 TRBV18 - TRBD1 CASSGTQPTDRGLTYEQYF TGTGCCAGCTCCGGAACTCAACCAACCGACAGGGGGCTGACCTACGAGCAGTACTTC